This T cell receptor (beta chain) was sequenced for a study of blood T cell repertoires in COVID-19. Method: immunoSEQ multiplex PCR; TCRdb's copy keeps in-frame clones and lacks some. Of tens of thousands of clones in the sample, over 70% were seen once. Germline V lookup: CDR1 LNHDA, CDR2 SQIVND (reference sequence). V was shortened by 3 bases and J by 4 bases, with 9 bases between the two germline ends. This CDR3 comprises 13 residues. The receptor was derived from a woman between 55 and 75 years old with acute or convalescent COVID-19. What was sequenced was peripheral blood. The J gene is TRBJ1-1, the V gene TRBV19, with D unresolved. CDR3 in amino acids: CASSIAVGTEAFF. CDR3 nucleotides: TGTGCCAGTAGTATTGCAGTTGGCACTGAAGCTTTCTTT.